The 23 T cell receptor beta chains in this list originate from one sample, sequenced in a study of shared clonotypes between healthy human individuals. Some clones are missing from TCRdb's copy, which holds only in-frame ones; the method was immunoSEQ multiplex PCR. The table lists about 1.1 million clones, roughly 77% of them singletons. Sequencing was done on a sample of memory CD4+ T cells from PBMCs. Subset described: CD45RA-negative fraction. The receptors come from a man in his late teens or twenties in good health. Some clones in this sample may be carry-over from other donors' samples.

J is TRBJ1-5 and V is TRBV4-1; 7 bases are a match to TRBD1. The CDR3 runs to 17 residues. The germline CDR1 and CDR2 sequences are MGHRA and YSYEKL. V lost 2 bases to trimming and J lost 5 bases; unmatched junction nucleotides: 12. In DNA, the CDR3 is TGCGCCAGCAGCCAAAAGCCCCCGGGACAGCCACATCAGCCCCAGCATTTT. It is translated as CASSQKPPGQPHQPQHF.

For this clone: Different DNA sequences within this sample yield the same CDR3. The DNA of the CDR3 is TGTGCCAGCTCTCCAATCTCCTCTGGGGCCAACGTCCTGACTTTC. This sequence encodes CASSPISSGANVLTF. V usage is TRBV18 and J usage is TRBJ2-6, with D hard to call. Trimming took 6 bases from V and 0 from J, leaving 9 bases between them. This CDR3 region has 15 residues. Per the germline V gene, CDR1 is KGHSH and CDR2 is LQKENI.

The V call is TRBV4-1, the J call TRBJ1-2; D unclear. The ends were cut back, 2 bases at V and 0 bases at J, with 4 bases in the middle. This CDR3 region has 13 residues. Germline loops: CDR1 MGHRA, CDR2 YSYEKL. CDR3 DNA sequence: TGCGCCAGCAGCCAACCAACTAACTATGGCTACACCTTC. It translates to CASSQPTNYGYTF.

The CDR3 sequence: CASSEDPGAGGYNEQFF. CDR3 DNA: TGTGCCAGCAGTGAAGACCCGGGGGCGGGAGGGTACAATGAGCAGTTCTTC. The chain is built from TRBV6-1 and TRBJ2-1; 9 positions match TRBD2. With 1 base clipped from V and 4 bases from J, the junction kept 8 bases outside the gene matches. The germline CDR1 and CDR2 sequences are MNHNS and SASEGT. CDR3 length equals 17 residues.

This clone occurred once. The V and J genes are TRBV4-2 and TRBJ2-1; no firm D call. The CDR3 has 14 amino acids. Germline loops: CDR1 LGHNA, CDR2 YNFKEQ. V lost 1 base, J lost 8 bases, and 12 bases lay in between. CDR3 DNA: TGTGCCAGCAGCCAAGGCCTTTCCCCGGATGAGCAGTTCTTC. Translated: CASSQGLSPDEQFF.

This clone has just a few counts. The rearrangement joins TRBV28 to TRBJ1-5; 7 bases fit TRBD1. J gave up 5 bases and V 4 bases, and 11 bases lay outside the gene matches. The germline V gene encodes CDR1 MDHEN and CDR2 SYDVKM. This CDR3 contains 16 residues. DNA of the CDR3: TGTGCCAGCAGTTCGTATTATTCCGGGACAGATCAGCCCCAGCATTTT. Translating it yields CASSSYYSGTDQPQHF.

Of note for this clone: Distinct nucleotide sequences in the sample also encode this CDR3. The chain recombines TRBV6-6 with TRBJ2-1; maybe TRBD2 (5 bases). Germline V gene sequence: CDR1 MNHNY, CDR2 SVGAGI (reference sequence). Trimming took off 6 bases at V and 5 bases at J, with 8 bases between the two ends. The CDR3 has 12 residues. Written as DNA, the CDR3 is TGTGCCAGCAGCCCGGGAAACAATGAGCAGTTCTTC. Protein sequence: CASSPGNNEQFF.

The chain recombines TRBV5-6 with TRBJ1-1, with a possible D match to TRBD1 (6 bases). The V and J ends lost 1 base and 4 bases respectively, with 11 bases between them. CDR1 is SGHDT and CDR2 is YYEEEE in the germline V gene. This CDR3 contains 14 residues. The CDR3 protein is CASSLFRGFTEAFF. CDR3 in DNA: TGTGCCAGCAGCTTGTTCAGGGGCTTCACTGAAGCTTTCTTT.

The table lists this clone with a count of one. This chain joins TRBV19 and TRBJ2-4, with TRBD2 identical over 15 bases. J gave up 4 bases and V 5 bases, and 6 bases lay outside the gene matches. Germline V gene sequence: CDR1 LNHDA, CDR2 SQIVND (reference sequence). This CDR3 is built from 17 residues. Here the CDR3 DNA reads TGTGCCAGTAGTGAAGGACTAGCGGGAGGGCTTAAAAACATTCAGTACTTC. Translation gives CASSEGLAGGLKNIQYF. Complete variable domain (other parts from reference TRBV19 and TRBJ2-4): DGGITQSPKYLFRKEGQNVTLSCEQNLNHDAMYWYRQDPGQGLRLIYYSQIVNDFQKGDIAEGYSVSREKKESFPLTVTSAQKNPTAFYLCASSEGLAGGLKNIQYFGAGTRLSVL.

This clone was detected a few times. J is TRBJ1-6 and V is TRBV2; 11 bases fit TRBD1. Looked up from germline, CDR1 is SNHLY and CDR2 is FYNNEI. V was clipped by 8 bases and J by 13 bases; unmatched bases: 10. This CDR3 spans 14 amino acids. CDR3 protein: CASLGQGALPPLHF. CDR3 coding DNA: TGTGCCAGCCTCGGACAGGGGGCCCTGCCCCCCCTCCACTTT.

This clone occurred many times. J is TRBJ2-7 and V is TRBV27, with D tentatively TRBD2 (6 bases). Per germline, CDR1 MNHEY and CDR2 SMNVEV (reference sequence). The V and J ends lost 3 bases and 2 bases respectively, with 17 bases between them. The CDR3 has 16 amino acids. Here the CDR3 reads CASSFLGLQETYEQYF. DNA for the CDR3: TGTGCCAGCAGTTTCCTGGGACTCCAAGAGACCTACGAGCAGTACTTC.

This clone turned up a few times. The chain is built from TRBV28 and TRBJ2-2; no firm D call. CDR3 length equals 14 residues. The ends were cut back, 2 bases at V and 1 base at J, with 5 bases in the middle. CDR1 is MDHEN, CDR2 SYDVKM, per germline. The chain's CDR3 is CASSLPGNTGELFF. CDR3 DNA: TGTGCCAGCAGTTTACCAGGGAACACCGGGGAGCTGTTTTTT.

V is TRBV7-6 and J is TRBJ2-7; 16 bases line up with TRBD2. Germline V CDR1 and CDR2: SGHVS, FNYEAQ. This CDR3 comprises 18 residues. Trimming cost V 5 bases and J 3 bases; bases outside gene matches: 10. This chain's CDR3 is CASSQTPGLAGGLYEQYF. CDR3 DNA: TGTGCCAGCAGCCAAACGCCGGGACTAGCGGGAGGGCTCTACGAGCAGTACTTC.

This clone was counted between two and nine times. The rearrangement links TRBV6-5 to TRBJ2-7, with TRBD1 matching 9 bases. This CDR3 has 13 amino acids. Trimming cost V 5 bases and J 4 bases; bases outside gene matches: 3. The germline V gene encodes CDR1 MNHEY and CDR2 SVGAGI. The CDR3 coding sequence is TGTGCCAGCAGTCTGGGACAGGGTTACGAGCAGTACTTC. The encoded protein is CASSLGQGYEQYF.

The chain employs TRBV9 and TRBJ1-2; no clear D gene. V was clipped by 0 bases and J by 5 bases, with 11 bases between them. Germline-derived CDR1 and CDR2 are SGDLS and YYNGEE. The CDR3 contains 14 residues. CDR3 DNA sequence: TGTGCCAGCAGCGTAGCTACGGGGTCATATGGCTACACCTTC. This translates into CASSVATGSYGYTF. Variable domain in full (rest from reference TRBV9 and TRBJ1-2): DSGVTQTPKHLITATGQRVTLRCSPRSGDLSVYWYQQSLDQGLQFLIQYYNGEERAKGNILERFSAQQFPDLHSELNLSSLELGDSALYFCASSVATGSYGYTFGSGTRLTVV.

The CDR3 is CASRVLGQPQHF. The CDR3 DNA is TGTGCCAGTCGGGTTCTGGGGCAGCCCCAGCATTTT. The chain employs TRBV6-6 and TRBJ1-5; D not certain. CDR1 is MNHNY and CDR2 is SVGAGI in the germline V gene (reference sequence). Trimming removed 9 bases at V and 7 bases at J, with 13 bases between. This CDR3 comprises 12 residues.

The genes are TRBV5-4 and TRBJ2-5, with TRBD1 matching 7 bases. V was clipped by 3 bases and J by 5 bases; unmatched bases: 10. Per the germline V gene, CDR1 is SGHNT and CDR2 is YYREEE (reference sequence). This CDR3 has 15 residues. The CDR3 DNA reads TGTGCCAGCAGCTCCAGACAGGGTGTGAGGGAGACCCAGTACTTC. Translation gives CASSSRQGVRETQYF.

With respect to this clone: Being one base from a much bigger clone, this may be a read error. The sample carries other DNA sequences with the same CDR3. The chain carries TRBV2 and TRBJ1-5; TRBD1 agrees at 8 bases. Germline CDR1 SNHLY, CDR2 FYNNEI. CDR3 size: 13 residues. The trim removed 4 bases at V and 4 bases at J, leaving 0 bases unmatched. CDR3 bases: TGTGCCAGCAGTGGACAGGGGAATCAGCCCCAGCATTTT. This gives the protein CASSGQGNQPQHF.

This clone was detected once. The chain has TRBV7-2 and TRBJ1-1; TRBD1 agrees at 7 bases. The CDR3 sequence is 16 residues long. The V gene end was trimmed by 4 bases and the J gene end by 4 bases; junction bases not matched to a gene: 12. Per the germline V gene, CDR1 is SGHTA and CDR2 is FQGNSA. The CDR3 reads CASSSQGGRVGTEAFF. CDR3 sequence (DNA): TGTGCCAGCAGCTCGCAGGGGGGCCGCGTCGGCACTGAAGCTTTCTTT. The full variable domain, completed using reference TRBV7-2 and TRBJ1-1, is GAGVSQSPSNKVTEKGKDVELRCDPISGHTALYWYRQSLGQGLEFLIYFQGNSAPDKSGLPSDRFSAERTGGSVSTLTIQRTQQEDSAVYLCASSSQGGRVGTEAFFGQGTRLTVV.

CDR3 amino acids: CASSDPEQPQHF. DNA for the CDR3: TGCGCCAGCAGCGACCCGGAACAGCCCCAGCATTTT. The rearrangement uses TRBV4-1 and TRBJ1-5; no clear D gene. The CDR3 contains 12 residues. Trimming pared 5 bases from V and 7 bases from J, leaving 9 bases between. Germline-derived CDR1 and CDR2 are MGHRA and YSYEKL.

V usage is TRBV28 and J usage is TRBJ2-1; maybe TRBD2 (5 bases). V lost 8 bases and J 8 bases, leaving 28 bases between the germline ends. Germline V gene data show CDR1 as MDHEN and CDR2 as SYDVKM. CDR3 length: 17 residues. The CDR3 sequence is CASRPLRGPDLIDEQFF. CDR3 coding DNA: TGTGCCAGCCGCCCACTTAGAGGGCCTGATCTGATCGATGAGCAGTTCTTC.

The rearrangement links TRBV18 to TRBJ2-7, with TRBD2 identical over 14 bases. With V trimmed by 2 bases and J by 8 bases, 5 bases remained unmatched. The CDR3 runs to 15 residues. CDR1 and CDR2 (germline): KGHSH, LQKENI. The DNA of the CDR3 is TGTGCCAGCTCACCAGCCGGGACTAGCGGGAGCCAGCAGTACTTC. Translation: CASSPAGTSGSQQYF. The full variable domain, in which reference TRBV18 and TRBJ2-7 provide the parts outside the CDR3, is NAGVMQNPRHLVRRRGQEARLRCSPMKGHSHVYWYRQLPEEGLKFMVYLQKENIIDESGMPKERFSAEFPKEGPSILRIQQVVRGDSAAYFCASSPAGTSGSQQYFGPGTRLTVT.

This chain uses TRBV29-1 with TRBJ2-2; D gene unclear. Germline V gene data show CDR1 as SQVTM and CDR2 as ANQGSEA. This CDR3 has 13 residues. Deletions cut 6 bases from V and 3 bases from J, with 11 bases between. CDR3 amino acids: CSVTGLYTGELFF. The CDR3 bases are TGCAGCGTAACGGGCCTATACACCGGGGAGCTGTTTTTT.